The rows below give T cell receptor beta chains drawn from one sample of a study of blood T cell repertoires in COVID-19. The table came from immunoSEQ multiplex PCR; TCRdb's copy has only in-frame clones and leaves some out. Of 200,000 to 250,000 clones listed, 84% are singletons. Sequenced material: PBMCs or T cells enriched from blood (not recorded which). Receptors were obtained from a man between 60 and 75 years old who had recovered from COVID-19. Each CDR3 is given with its conserved first and last residue. A D gene is named only where the DNA matches it firmly. The listing skips clone size in some rows; elsewhere it reads once, few, many or a size class.

j_gene,abundance,d_gene,v_gene,CDR3nt,CDR3aa
TRBJ2-7,-,TRBD2,TRBV27,TGTGCCAGCAGTTTGGTTGCGGGGGACTCCTACGAGCAGTACTTC,CASSLVAGDSYEQYF
TRBJ1-4,-,-,TRBV15,TGTGCCACCAGCAGAGAGATGGGGGGGTTGAATGAAAAACTGTTTTTT,CATSREMGGLNEKLFF
TRBJ2-7,-,TRBD1,TRBV5-5,TGTGCCAGCACCTTAATTGCGGCGACAGGGGGGTTCGAGCAGTACTTC,CASTLIAATGGFEQYF
TRBJ1-2,-,-,TRBV29-1,TGCAGCGTTGAATCGGCAGGGTTTAACTATGGCTACACCTTC,CSVESAGFNYGYTF
TRBJ2-3,-,TRBD2,TRBV7-2,TGTGCCAGCAGCTTAGTAGTCCAGCGGGGGGGTTCGGATACGCAGTATTTT,CASSLVVQRGGSDTQYF
TRBJ1-5,-,-,TRBV10-2,TGCGCCAGCAGTGAGGCGGGGGGCCGTCAGCCCCAGCATTTT,CASSEAGGRQPQHF
TRBJ1-1,-,-,TRBV3-1/TRBV3-2,TGTGCCAGCAGCCAAGCACAGGGCCCGATGAACACTGAAGCTTTCTTT,CASSQAQGPMNTEAFF
TRBJ1-5,-,-,TRBV9,TGTGCCAGCAGCGTAGGCCCAGTTAATCAGCCCCAGCATTTT,CASSVGPVNQPQHF
TRBJ1-1,-,-,TRBV9,TGTGCCAGCAGCGTAGTGGGCTCGAACACTGAAGCTTTCTTT,CASSVVGSNTEAFF
TRBJ1-2,once,-,TRBV14,TGTGCCAGCAGCCAGGTGTCGGTAAATGGCTACACCTTC,CASSQVSVNGYTF
TRBJ1-1,few,TRBD1,TRBV29-1,TGCAGCGTTGAGGGACAGGGGCGCAAGACTGAAGCTTTCTTT,CSVEGQGRKTEAFF
TRBJ1-2,-,TRBD1,TRBV5-1,TGCGCCAGCAGCTTAGGACAGGGCGGCTATGGCTACACCTTC,CASSLGQGGYGYTF
TRBJ2-2,-,-,TRBV7-2,TGTGCCAGCAGCCTGAACACCGGGGAGCTGTTTTTT,CASSLNTGELFF
TRBJ2-2,-,TRBD2,TRBV3-1/TRBV3-2,TGTGCCAGCAGCCTTAATAGCGGGGGGGCCGGCGGGGAGCTGTTTTTT,CASSLNSGGAGGELFF
TRBJ2-5,-,-,TRBV10-3,TGTGCCATCAGTCCCTCCGGGACTTCAGAGACCCAGTACTTC,CAISPSGTSETQYF
TRBJ1-2,-,-,TRBV3-1/TRBV3-2,TGTGCCAGCAGCCAAGTTTCCAGGGATGGCTATGGCTACACCTTC,CASSQVSRDGYGYTF
TRBJ1-5,-,-,TRBV7-8,TGTGCCAGCAGCTTAAGGAAAGTCGGGGGGTGGAATCAGCCCCAGCATTTT,CASSLRKVGGWNQPQHF
TRBJ2-7,-,TRBD2,TRBV5-1,TGCGCCAGCAGCCCACGACTAGCGGGGTACTCCTACGAGCAGTACTTC,CASSPRLAGYSYEQYF
TRBJ1-4,-,TRBD1,TRBV4-2,TGTGCCAGCAGCCGCTCAATGACAGGGAAAAATGAAAAACTGTTTTTT,CASSRSMTGKNEKLFF
TRBJ1-2,-,TRBD1,TRBV5-1,TGCGCCAGCATCAAAACCCCGGGACAGCCCCACCCGGACTATGGCTACACCTTC,CASIKTPGQPHPDYGYTF
TRBJ2-1,-,-,TRBV5-4,TGTGCCAGCAGTTCAGGGGGGACGGGACACAACAATGAGCAGTTCTTC,CASSSGGTGHNNEQFF
TRBJ2-6,-,-,TRBV19,TGTGCCAGTAGTTCCCGGTTAATCGGGGCCAACGTCCTGACTTTC,CASSSRLIGANVLTF
TRBJ2-1,-,TRBD2,TRBV11-3,TGTGCCAGCAGCTGGTTGGCGGGGGGGGTCTCCTACAATGAGCAGTTCTTC,CASSWLAGGVSYNEQFF
TRBJ2-1,-,-,TRBV4-2,TGTGCCAGCAGCCAAGGGGACTCACTGGGCGATGAGCAGTTCTTC,CASSQGDSLGDEQFF
TRBJ2-5,-,-,TRBV5-1,TGCGCCAGCAGCTTACTTGGGACGGAGGGAGAGACCCAGTACTTC,CASSLLGTEGETQYF
TRBJ2-2,few,-,TRBV5-4,TGTGCCAGCAGCTTTTCAGGGGTTGGTACCGGGGAGCTGTTTTTT,CASSFSGVGTGELFF
TRBJ1-2,once,-,TRBV7-2,TGTGCCAGCAGCTTAACTTTGGGGGCGCTTCCTTTCGGCTACACCTTC,CASSLTLGALPFGYTF
TRBJ1-1,-,TRBD1,TRBV7-9,TGTGCCAGCAGCTTTGTCTTAGGAGGGGGCGTTGAAGCTTTCTTT,CASSFVLGGGVEAFF
TRBJ1-2,-,-,TRBV7-8,TGTGCCAGCAGCCTGACAGGCGACTATGGCTACACCTTC,CASSLTGDYGYTF
TRBJ1-1,-,-,TRBV14,TGTGCCAGCAGCCGTCAGGATGCCCCTGAAGCTTTCTTT,CASSRQDAPEAFF